The 14 T cell receptor beta chains listed next were all sequenced from one sample in a study of T-cell reconstitution after alpha-beta-depleted transplantation in children. During its preparation, the TCRbeta library received unique molecular identifiers. TCRdb re-analysed the PCR reads in MiXCR, keeping a single row per CDR3 protein. The data contain fewer than 550,000 distinct CDR3 sequences, 10% of them singletons. Sequencing was performed on PBMCs, taken before TCRalphabeta/CD19-depleted stem cell transplant. These receptor sequences come from a child under 10 years old with inherited bone marrow failure, due to receive a stem cell transplant.

The table lists this clonotype with many counts. The V gene is TRBV11-3, the J gene TRBJ2-1; no clear D. Trimming removed 0 bases at V and 5 bases at J, with 5 bases between. This CDR3 comprises 13 residues. Germline assignment: CDR1 SGHNT and CDR2 YENEEA. DNA for the CDR3: TGTGCCAGCAGCTTAGATCGGCACAATGAGCAGTTCTTC. This encodes CASSLDRHNEQFF.

This clonotype was seen at least ten times. The CDR3: CASYRGGSGELFF. CDR3 in DNA: TGTGCCAGTTACAGGGGTGGGTCCGGGGAGCTGTTTTTT. The chain couples TRBV6-1 to TRBJ2-2; 7 bases map to TRBD1. The CDR3 runs to 13 residues. Germline V gene data show CDR1 as MNHNS and CDR2 as SASEGT. Trimming removed 9 bases from V and 6 bases from J; junction bases left unmatched: 7.

This clonotype showed up many times. V is TRBV11-2 and J is TRBJ2-7, with a weak D call TRBD1 (6 bases). The CDR3 extends over 14 amino acids. Looked up from germline, CDR1 is SGHAT and CDR2 is FQNNGV. V was shortened by 5 bases and J by 1 base, with 12 bases between the two germline ends. The CDR3 DNA reads TGTGCCAGCAGCCCTCGGACAGATTCCTACGAGCAGTACTTC. Translation: CASSPRTDSYEQYF.

In the case of this clonotype: A much larger clone lies one base from this, so it may be a read error. V and J are TRBV29-1 and TRBJ2-7, with unresolved D. From germline, CDR1 is SQVTM and CDR2 ANQGSEA. The CDR3 sequence is 13 residues long. In DNA, the CDR3 is TGCAGCGTTGAAGAAGACACCTCCAACGAGCAGTCCTTC. Encoded protein: CSVEEDTSNEQSF.

This clonotype was seen at least ten times. This chain links TRBV12-3 or TRBV12-4 with TRBJ2-7, with 7 bases that match TRBD1. V trimming: 3 bases; J trimming: 4 bases; junction bases outside the gene matches: 9. This CDR3 is built from 15 residues. The CDR3 reads CASSFTAGGTYEQYF. For the CDR3, the DNA is TGTGCCAGCAGTTTTACGGCAGGGGGAACTTACGAGCAGTACTTC.

This clonotype was seen many times. The rearrangement uses TRBV19 and TRBJ1-2; 10 bases line up with TRBD1. After removal of 7 bases from V and 3 bases from J, the junction contained 5 bases not matched to a gene. The CDR3 has 14 residues. Germline V gene lookup returns CDR1 LNHDA and CDR2 SQIVND (reference sequence). This chain's CDR3 is CASTPGQGYYGYTF. The CDR3 DNA reads as TGTGCCAGTACCCCGGGACAGGGGTACTATGGCTACACCTTC.

This clonotype was observed many times. V usage is TRBV28 and J usage is TRBJ2-3; 16 bases are shared with TRBD2. Germline V gives CDR1 MDHEN, CDR2 SYDVKM. V lost 6 bases to trimming and J lost 2 bases; unmatched junction nucleotides: 5. The CDR3 is 17 amino acids. In nucleotides, the CDR3 is TGTGCCAGCAGCTGGGGACTAGCGGGAGGGTACACAGATACGCAGTATTTT. It codes for CASSWGLAGGYTDTQYF.

In this sample, this clonotype turned up many times. This sequence joins TRBV7-2 and TRBJ1-2; D is perhaps TRBD1 (6 bases). The CDR3 consists of 14 residues. The V gene lost 5 bases and the J gene lost 5 bases, with 15 bases spanning the gap. The germline CDR1 and CDR2 sequences are SGHTA and FQGNSA. CDR3 sequence (DNA): TGTGCCAGCAGCCAGGGGCAGAAAGTATATGGCTACACCTTC. Protein product: CASSQGQKVYGYTF.

This clonotype was counted many times. This chain joins TRBV20-1 and TRBJ2-3, with 7 bases identical to TRBD2. The V gene end was trimmed by 1 base and the J gene end by 7 bases; junction bases not matched to a gene: 17. The CDR3 contains 17 residues. CDR1 is DFQATT, CDR2 SNEGSKA, per germline (reference sequence). In DNA form, the CDR3 reads TGCAGTGCTAGAGTTGGGAGGGGAGAGCCTCATAGGAATACGCAGTATTTT. The encoded protein is CSARVGRGEPHRNTQYF.

This clonotype turned up a few times. This chain links TRBV7-2 with TRBJ2-7; 8 nucleotides match TRBD1. CDR3 length equals 15 residues. Trimming cost V 1 base and J 6 bases; bases outside gene matches: 8. Germline-derived CDR1 and CDR2 are SGHTA and FQGNSA. CDR3 DNA sequence: TGTGCCAGCAGCTTAGGCCGGCAGGGGGCCCTCGAGCAGTACTTC. Translated: CASSLGRQGALEQYF.

Ten or more counts support this clonotype. V and J are TRBV7-9 and TRBJ2-1; a weak D match, TRBD2 (5 bases). Trimming took off 6 bases at V and 8 bases at J, with 20 bases between the two ends. The CDR3 consists of 15 residues. Germline V CDR1 and CDR2: SEHNR, FQNEAQ (reference sequence). This CDR3 reads CASSQSGLVDDEQFF. CDR3 sequence (DNA): TGTGCCAGCAGTCAATCAGGACTGGTTGATGATGAGCAGTTCTTC.

This clonotype was detected ten times or more. This chain connects TRBV7-8 to TRBJ1-5, with 7 bases that match TRBD1. V lost 3 bases and J lost 5; bases outside the gene matches: 10. Germline loops: CDR1 SGHVS, CDR2 FQNEAQ. The CDR3 sequence is 16 residues long. In DNA, the CDR3 is TGTGCCAGCAGCTTTTTGGCAGGGGGAGTCGATCAGCCCCAGCATTTT. Encoded protein: CASSFLAGGVDQPQHF.

This clonotype was picked up many times. The rearrangement links TRBV12-3 or TRBV12-4 to TRBJ1-5; D not resolved. Trimming cost V 6 bases and J 4 bases, with 13 bases left between them. The CDR3 spans 14 residues. CDR3: CASSPGLLNQPQHF. As DNA, the CDR3 is TGTGCCAGCAGCCCGGGCCTTTTAAATCAGCCCCAGCATTTT.

The table lists this clonotype with many counts. The V and J genes are TRBV27 and TRBJ2-3, with unresolved D. The CDR3 consists of 12 residues. Germline V lookup: CDR1 MNHEY, CDR2 SMNVEV (reference sequence). With 6 bases removed from V and 4 bases from J, the gap between germline ends came to 8 bases. For the CDR3, the DNA is TGTGCCAGCAGCCGATCCCCAGATACGCAGTATTTT. Translated: CASSRSPDTQYF.